This T cell receptor (beta chain) emerged from a study of T cell responses to AZD1222 COVID-19 vaccine. The study's findings and limits: Nearly half of the spike-specific TCRs reportedly recognize variant regions that carry no mutations. Repertoires were obtained only post-peak T cell response.

For this clone: As yet, its antigen is unknown.

The CDR3 consists of 12 residues. V lost 4 bases and J 8 bases, leaving 8 bases between the germline ends. The germline V gene encodes CDR1 SNHLY and CDR2 FYNNEI. Only in-frame clones appear in the TCRdb table, and some are missing; sequencing was by immunoSEQ multiplex PCR. The sample shows about 110,000 clones, around 84% of them seen only once. Sequencing used peripheral blood, obtained on day 0 of AZD1222 vaccination. The chain recombines TRBV2 with TRBJ1-4; D unclear. The TCR sequence derives from an adult in good health. This chain's CDR3 is CASSGSREKLFF. DNA of the CDR3: TGTGCCAGCAGTGGATCGAGAGAAAAACTGTTTTTT.